This TCR beta chain was sequenced in a study of human T cells and chemical hapten exposure. During construction of the library, unique molecular identifiers were attached to individual cDNA molecules for quantitative, reproducible TCR counting. TCRdb analysed the RACE reads with MiXCR anew, one entry per CDR3 protein. In the table there are 89,000 or so distinct CDR3 sequences, less than 8% of which are singletons. The germline CDR1 and CDR2 sequences are SGHTA and FQGTGA. Trimming cost V 6 bases and J 2 bases; bases outside gene matches: 6. The CDR3 is 15 amino acids. Time point described: patch test 2, 6 weeks after DPC sensitization. The treatment was: therapeutic diphenylcyclopropenone sensitization with weekly scalp DPC. This clonotype occurred many times.

This clonotype originated in a woman in her thirties with alopecia areata. Some clones in this sample may be carry-over from other donors' samples. Specimen: whole blood, collected in connection with sensitization to the hapten diphenylcyclopropenone (DPC). The rearrangement links TRBV7-3 to TRBJ2-1; 8 bases are a match to TRBD2. The CDR3 loop is CASRLAGGPYNEQFF. Written as DNA, the CDR3 is TGTGCCAGCAGGCTCGCGGGGGGCCCCTACAATGAGCAGTTCTTC.